This T cell receptor beta chain was found in a study of control samples from healthy donors and cancer patients. Profiled with immunoSEQ multiplex PCR; TCRdb holds only in-frame clones, not every one. The table lists roughly 99,000 clones, more than 75% of them singletons, with 1.5% to 2% in the top ten. This clone was recorded only once. The sequenced sample consisted of blood. The clonotype comes from a man aged 55 to 70 in good health.

This CDR3 reads CASSEALWDSRDQPQHF. The CDR3 nucleotides are TGTGCCAGCAGTGAAGCGCTTTGGGACAGCCGCGATCAGCCCCAGCATTTT. The rearrangement uses TRBV2 and TRBJ1-5, with 7 bases aligning to TRBD1. V shed 0 bases and J 5 bases; nucleotides not matched to a gene: 10. The V gene's germline CDR1 is SNHLY and CDR2 FYNNEI. The CDR3 totals 17 residues.